The 21 T cell receptor beta chains below all came from one sample that was sequenced in a study of neurological immune-mediated disorders. TCRdb analysed the 5' RACE reads with MiXCR anew, one entry per CDR3 protein. The table records some 61,000 distinct CDR3 sequences, around 3.9% of them present only once. The sample taken for sequencing was PBMCs. These TCRs come from a man younger than 45 with multiple sclerosis.

This clonotype was recorded many times. The chain joins TRBV29-1 to TRBJ2-4; 13 bases are shared with TRBD2. The ends lost 6 bases at V and 8 bases at J; junction bases unmatched: 10. CDR1 SQVTM and CDR2 ANQGSEA come from the germline V gene. The length of the CDR3 is 15 residues. CDR3 nucleotides: TGCAGCGTAAAACCGGGGACTAGCGGGGCTGACATTCAGTACTTC. Protein sequence: CSVKPGTSGADIQYF. Complete variable domain (other parts from reference TRBV29-1 and TRBJ2-4): SAVISQKPSRDICQRGTSLTIQCQVDSQVTMMFWYRQQPGQSLTLIATANQGSEATYESGFVIDKFPISRPNLTFSTLTVSNMSPEDSSIYLCSVKPGTSGADIQYFGAGTRLSVL.

This clonotype was recorded a few times. The genes are TRBV3-1 and TRBJ1-1; D ambiguous. The CDR3 runs 14 residues. CDR1 and CDR2 from the germline V gene are LGHDT and YNNKEL (reference sequence). Trimming took off 1 base at V and 6 bases at J, with 12 bases between the two ends. The CDR3 DNA reads TGTGCCAGCAGCCAAGTTATCAGTCTTTCTGAAGCTTTCTTT. Protein product: CASSQVISLSEAFF.

This clonotype has at least ten counts. V usage is TRBV10-3 and J usage is TRBJ1-1, with 10 bases identical to TRBD1. The CDR3 runs 14 residues. Trimming took 5 bases from V and 5 from J; bases not matched to a gene: 5. Germline V gives CDR1 ENHRY, CDR2 SYGVKD. CDR3 in amino acids: CAISTGQGGTEAFF. The CDR3 coding sequence is TGTGCCATCAGTACAGGACAGGGGGGGACTGAAGCTTTCTTT.

The chain combines TRBV30 with TRBJ2-4; D may correspond to TRBD1 or TRBD2 (6 bases each). CDR1 GTSNPN and CDR2 SVGIG come from the germline V gene (reference sequence). Trimming removed 2 bases from V and 14 bases from J, with 16 bases in between. This CDR3 region has 12 residues. The CDR3 is CAWSIKGGVKYF. CDR3 DNA sequence: TGTGCCTGGAGTATTAAGGGGGGAGTCAAGTACTTC.

This clonotype was observed at least ten times. The V call is TRBV5-6, the J call TRBJ1-1; D not certain. Germline loops: CDR1 SGHDT, CDR2 YYEEEE. Trimming left V 7 bases short and J 1 base short, with 8 bases between. There are 12 residues in the CDR3. CDR3 sequence: CASATANTEAFF. The CDR3, as DNA: TGTGCCAGCGCAACAGCGAACACTGAAGCTTTCTTT.

In its sample, this clonotype was seen many times. The rearrangement uses TRBV20-1 and TRBJ1-4; D gene uncertain. The CDR3 has 13 residues. The germline gives CDR1 DFQATT, CDR2 SNEGSKA (reference sequence). Trimming stripped 6 bases from V and 4 bases from J, with 12 bases between. CDR3: CSARKVFNEKLFF. In DNA, the CDR3 is TGCAGTGCCAGGAAGGTTTTTAATGAAAAACTGTTTTTT.

This clonotype was seen more than once but under ten times. Its ends do not fully match the called genes, so a read error is possible. This sequence joins TRBV7-9 and TRBJ1-6; 8 bases agree with TRBD1. This CDR3 has 15 residues. Germline V gives CDR1 SEHNR, CDR2 FQNEAQ (reference sequence). The CDR3 coding sequence is TGTGCCAGCACAGGGGGCAGTGGATATAATTCACCCCTCAACTTT. It is translated as CASTGGSGYNSPLNF. The variable domain in full, with the rest retrieved from reference TRBV7-9 and TRBJ1-6, is DTGVSQNPRHKITKRGQNVTFRCDPISEHNRLYWYRQTLGQGPEFLTYFQNEAQLEKSRLLSDRFSAERPKGSFSTLEIQRTEQGDSAMYLCASTGGSGYNSPLNFGNGTRLTVT.

The sample holds many counts of this clonotype. The V and J genes are TRBV4-1 and TRBJ2-7; D is possibly TRBD1 (6 bases). Deletions cut 0 bases from V and 4 bases from J, with 13 bases between. The length of the CDR3 is 15 residues. CDR1 MGHRA and CDR2 YSYEKL come from the germline V gene. The CDR3 here is CASSQEPGRGYEQYF. The CDR3 region has the DNA TGCGCCAGCAGCCAAGAGCCGGGCAGGGGATACGAGCAGTACTTC.

This clonotype was seen at least ten times. Here the CDR3 DNA reads TGTGCCAGCAGTTACTCGTACGGCAGGGGGAGAGAAAAACTGTTTTTT. Translation: CASSYSYGRGREKLFF. The rearrangement uses TRBV6-5 and TRBJ1-4; 7 bases are a match to TRBD1. The CDR3 covers 16 residues. The junction had 9 bases not matched to a gene; V was cut back by 0 bases and J by 8 bases. In germline, CDR1 is MNHEY, CDR2 SVGAGI.

This clonotype was recorded at least ten times. J is TRBJ1-4 and V is TRBV12-3 or TRBV12-4; TRBD1 matches 9 bases. The CDR3 spans 16 residues. With V trimmed by 5 bases and J by 4 bases, 8 bases remained unmatched. CDR3 DNA: TGTGCCAGCAGTAGGGGGGGACAGGGCGTTAATGAAAAACTGTTTTTT. Protein product: CASSRGGQGVNEKLFF.

This clonotype was found many times. The chain is built from TRBV7-9 and TRBJ2-1; the D call may be TRBD1 or TRBD2 (5 bases each). Germline values: CDR1 SEHNR, CDR2 FQNEAQ (reference sequence). V was trimmed by 5 bases and J by 7 bases, leaving 12 bases between them. The CDR3 extends over 13 amino acids. The CDR3 sequence: CASSQGRVNEQFF. In DNA form, the CDR3 reads TGTGCCAGCAGCCAGGGACGGGTGAATGAGCAGTTCTTC.

A word on this clonotype: Just one base apart from a much larger clone, this may be a read error. The J gene is TRBJ1-2, the V gene TRBV4-1, with D maybe TRBD1 (5 bases). From germline, CDR1 is MGHRA and CDR2 YSYEKL. This CDR3 spans 16 amino acids. The chain's CDR3 is CANSQDLDTPNYGYTF. The CDR3 bases are TGCGCCAACAGCCAAGATTTGGACACACCTAACTATGGCTACACCTTC.

This clonotype has a count of ten or more. The chain recombines TRBV20-1 with TRBJ1-1, with D hard to call. V lost 3 bases and J lost 3, with 11 bases in between. Per the germline V gene, CDR1 is DFQATT and CDR2 is SNEGSKA (reference sequence). The CDR3 length is 13 residues. The CDR3 region has the DNA TGCAGTGCTAGCTTACTATGGTACACTGAAGCTTTCTTT. It translates to CSASLLWYTEAFF.

In its sample, this clonotype was seen many times. The chain combines TRBV5-6 with TRBJ2-7, with 10 positions matching TRBD2. Germline V gene data show CDR1 as SGHDT and CDR2 as YYEEEE. CDR3 length: 14 amino acids. J was trimmed by 5 bases and V by 4 bases; bases with no gene match: 6. CDR3 bases: TGTGCCAGCAGCCCTAGCGGGGGTACCCACGAGCAGTACTTC. Its translation is CASSPSGGTHEQYF. Drawing the rest from reference TRBV5-6 and TRBJ2-7, the complete variable domain is DAGVTQSPTHLIKTRGQQVTLRCSPKSGHDTVSWYQQALGQGPQFIFQYYEEEERQRGNFPDRFSGHQFPNYSSELNVNALLLGDSALYLCASSPSGGTHEQYFGPGTRLTVT.

At least ten counts were recorded for this clonotype. The rearrangement joins TRBV7-9 to TRBJ2-2; TRBD1 or TRBD2 may be the D gene (5 bases each). This CDR3 comprises 18 residues. Between the trimmed V and J ends, which lost 5 bases and 2 bases, there was a span of 21 bases. The germline V gene has CDR1 SEHNR and CDR2 FQNEAQ (reference sequence). This CDR3 is CASSPPGRVGPNTGELFF. CDR3 sequence (DNA): TGTGCCAGCAGCCCACCCGGAAGGGTGGGACCAAACACCGGGGAGCTGTTTTTT.

This clonotype was recorded at least ten times. V is TRBV24-1 and J is TRBJ2-3; TRBD1 is a possible D gene (5 bases). V was shortened by 4 bases and J by 2 bases, with 9 bases between the two germline ends. Germline-derived CDR1 and CDR2 are KGHDR and SFDVKD. The CDR3 runs 14 residues. Here the CDR3 reads CATSDSGFTDTQYF. The DNA for the CDR3 is TGTGCCACCAGTGACTCAGGGTTCACAGATACGCAGTATTTT.

This clonotype was detected many times. The V and J genes are TRBV5-1 and TRBJ2-7, with D tentatively TRBD1 or TRBD2 (6 bases each). Germline V gene data show CDR1 as SGHRS and CDR2 as YFSETQ. This CDR3 comprises 16 residues. The V end lost 3 bases, the J end lost 2 bases, and 18 bases lay between the germline ends. CDR3 sequence: CASSSPGQGRTYEQYF. Here the CDR3 DNA reads TGCGCCAGCAGCTCGCCGGGGCAGGGGAGGACCTACGAGCAGTACTTC.

This clonotype was counted at least ten times. The rearrangement uses TRBV10-2 and TRBJ2-3; 8 bases map to TRBD1. This CDR3 contains 13 residues. The V and J ends lost 8 bases and 2 bases, in that order; junction bases with no gene match: 3. Germline CDR1 is WSHSY and CDR2 is SAAADI. The CDR3 reads CASSGGNTDTQYF. The CDR3 nucleotides read TGCGCCAGCTCAGGGGGCAACACAGATACGCAGTATTTT.

Concerning this clonotype itself: This clone may be a read error of a much larger clone one base away. The rearrangement joins TRBV11-2 to TRBJ1-6; 12 bases are a match to TRBD1. CDR3 length: 18 amino acids. Trimming cost V 8 bases and J 9 bases; bases outside gene matches: 17. CDR1 and CDR2 (germline): SGHAT, FQNNGV. DNA of the CDR3: TGTGCCAGCTCGAACCCGGGACAGGGGGCCACCTTAGGTTCACCCCTCCACTTT. Amino acids: CASSNPGQGATLGSPLHF.

Many counts were recorded for this clonotype. The chain has TRBV5-4 and TRBJ2-3, with D perhaps matching TRBD1 (6 bases). V shed 3 bases and J shed 5 bases, with 13 bases lying between them. CDR1 and CDR2 (germline): SGHNT, YYREEE (reference sequence). This CDR3 contains 14 residues. The DNA of the CDR3 is TGTGCCAGCAGCTGGGACATTTTGGGAGATACGCAGTATTTT. Translated: CASSWDILGDTQYF.

This clonotype has a count of ten or more. The chain combines TRBV29-1 with TRBJ1-2, with a tentative D call TRBD1 (5 bases). The V gene's germline CDR1 is SQVTM and CDR2 ANQGSEA. The CDR3 runs to 12 residues. The V gene lost 5 bases and the J gene lost 8 bases, with 15 bases spanning the gap. The CDR3 DNA follows: TGCAGCGTTCACAGGATACGGGGGGGCTACACCTTC. It translates to CSVHRIRGGYTF.